The clone carrying this T cell receptor (beta chain) was counted between two and nine times. The antigen is unknown. This sample is part of a study of regulatory T cells in long-lasting Graves disease. This sample's time point: newly diagnosed GD, antithyroid drugs for less than 3 months. The TCR library was prepared using RNA isolated from PBMCs. Arm-PCR of CDR3 regions with iRepertoire HTBI primers generated TCR beta libraries. TCRdb analysed the multiplex PCR reads with MiXCR anew, one entry per CDR3 protein. The sample has some 600,000 distinct CDR3 sequences; about 16% are singletons. General study findings and limits: Possibly, accuracy suffered from the small sample size.

With V trimmed by 4 bases and J by 0 bases, 6 bases remained unmatched. The CDR3 sequence is 16 residues long. These same records also appear under a second study, on T cells in Graves' hyperthyroidism and ophthalmopathy.

This chain joins TRBV6-7 and TRBJ2-5, with 9 bases matching TRBD1. TRBV6-7 is an ORF for which the function is uncertain. The sequences come from peripheral blood mononuclear cells (PBMCs), collected at new diagnosis, from a patient treated with antithyroid drugs. This TCR derives from a man in his late teens or twenties with Graves disease. CDR3 in amino acids: CASSFPGQGDQETQYF. In DNA form, the CDR3 reads TGTGCCAGCAGTTTCCCGGGACAGGGAGACCAAGAGACCCAGTACTTC.